Below, 24 T cell receptor beta chains from the same sample are listed, as sequenced in a study of T cell responses to AZD1222 COVID-19 vaccine. Assay used: immunoSEQ multiplex PCR; TCRdb lists only in-frame clones, some missing. The sample consists of about 140,000 clones, roughly 91% of them appearing once. The specimen was peripheral blood, collected 28 days after the second AZD1222 dose. The receptors were sampled from an adult who received the AZD1222 COVID-19 vaccine.

The J gene is TRBJ1-2, the V gene TRBV5-1; D is ambiguous. Germline V gene lookup returns CDR1 SGHRS and CDR2 YFSETQ. V lost 2 bases, J lost 2 bases, and 7 bases lay in between. The CDR3 is 13 amino acids. The CDR3 nucleotides read TGCGCCAGCAGCTTAGAAAGGAACTATGGCTACACCTTC. Amino acid sequence: CASSLERNYGYTF.

The chain carries TRBV6-5 and TRBJ1-5; 9 bases match TRBD1. V lost 6 bases, J lost 10 bases, and 10 bases stayed unmatched. CDR1 and CDR2 (germline): MNHEY, SVGAGI. The CDR3 runs to 14 residues. The CDR3 sequence is CASSLTGGAGPQHF. The CDR3 DNA is TGTGCCAGCAGCCTGACAGGGGGGGCGGGTCCCCAGCATTTT.

This sequence joins TRBV7-9 and TRBJ1-2, with D unresolved. Trimming shortened V by 1 base and J by 6 bases, and 9 bases separated the two germline ends. CDR1 and CDR2 from the germline V gene are SEHNR and FQNEAQ (reference sequence). The CDR3 is 13 amino acids. This chain's CDR3 is CASSLDGGNGYTF. DNA for the CDR3: TGTGCCAGCAGCTTAGACGGTGGGAATGGCTACACCTTC.

DNA for the CDR3: TGTGCCAGCTCTCAGTTTTCGGGCCACTATGGCTACACCTTC. It yields the protein CASSQFSGHYGYTF. The chain recombines TRBV27 with TRBJ1-2, with D unclear. Trimming left V 8 bases short and J 3 bases short, with 16 bases between. The CDR3 extends over 14 amino acids. Germline assignment: CDR1 MNHEY and CDR2 SMNVEV (reference sequence).

The rearrangement links TRBV6-5 to TRBJ2-2; 7 bases agree with TRBD1. Germline loops: CDR1 MNHEY, CDR2 SVGAGI. The CDR3 is 14 amino acids. Losses at the gene ends were 7 bases for V and 4 bases for J; bases not matched to a gene: 6. This CDR3 is CASKVAGGTGELFF. The CDR3 DNA sequence: TGTGCCAGCAAGGTGGCAGGGGGCACCGGGGAGCTGTTTTTT.

V and J are TRBV25-1 and TRBJ2-2; D ambiguous. The CDR3 consists of 12 residues. Per germline, CDR1 MGHDK and CDR2 SYGVNS. The V end was cut by 4 bases, the J end by 5 bases, with 5 bases between. In nucleotides, the CDR3 is TGTGCCAGCAGTGGTGGGACCGGGGAGCTGTTTTTT. Translation gives CASSGGTGELFF.

V gene TRBV2 combines with J gene TRBJ2-7; D might be TRBD1 (7 bases). The CDR3 contains 15 residues. Germline V gene data show CDR1 as SNHLY and CDR2 as FYNNEI. Trimming stripped 2 bases from V and 3 bases from J, with 14 bases between. This CDR3 is CASSEQPGGSYEQYF. The DNA for the CDR3 is TGTGCCAGCAGTGAACAGCCAGGGGGGAGCTACGAGCAGTACTTC.

This chain joins TRBV19 and TRBJ1-1; D is uncertain. CDR1 is LNHDA, CDR2 SQIVND, per germline (reference sequence). The CDR3 covers 14 residues. V was clipped by 3 bases and J by 6 bases, with 14 bases between them. This CDR3 reads CASSILEGSAEAFF. The CDR3 DNA reads as TGTGCCAGTAGTATTCTCGAGGGCTCAGCTGAAGCTTTCTTT.

The chain has TRBV2 and TRBJ2-2; maybe TRBD1 (6 bases). V lost 6 bases and J lost 1, with 9 bases in between. CDR3 length: 14 residues. Germline CDR1 reads SNHLY; CDR2 reads FYNNEI. CDR3 residues: CASRDSRNTGELFF. The CDR3 region has the DNA TGTGCCAGCAGGGACAGTCGGAACACCGGGGAGCTGTTTTTT.

The V call is TRBV5-1, the J call TRBJ2-3; a weak D match, TRBD2 (6 bases). Germline V gene lookup returns CDR1 SGHRS and CDR2 YFSETQ. With 0 bases removed from V and 2 bases from J, the gap between germline ends came to 13 bases. The CDR3 has 16 amino acids. CDR3 nucleotide sequence: TGCGCCAGCAGCTTGGGTGGGGGGAGATACACAGATACGCAGTATTTT. Translation: CASSLGGGRYTDTQYF. Full variable domain (rest looked up from reference TRBV5-1 and TRBJ2-3): KAGVTQTPRYLIKTRGQQVTLSCSPISGHRSVSWYQQTPGQGLQFLFEYFSETQRNKGNFPGRFSGRQFSNSRSEMNVSTLELGDSALYLCASSLGGGRYTDTQYFGPGTRLTVL.

The genes are TRBV24-1 and TRBJ2-3, with 10 bases lining up with TRBD1. Per germline, CDR1 KGHDR and CDR2 SFDVKD. The CDR3 has 16 amino acids. V trimming: 4 bases; J trimming: 2 bases; junction bases outside the gene matches: 5. CDR3 protein: CATSEGTGAYTDTQYF. The CDR3 nucleotides are TGTGCCACCAGTGAAGGGACAGGGGCTTACACAGATACGCAGTATTTT.

This rearrangement joins TRBV10-3 to TRBJ1-1; D may be TRBD1 (5 bases). Germline loops: CDR1 ENHRY, CDR2 SYGVKD. The CDR3 is 12 amino acids. The V and J ends lost 6 bases and 4 bases respectively, with 9 bases between them. The CDR3 bases are TGTGCCATCAGAGACAGTGGCACTGAAGCTTTCTTT. Amino acids: CAIRDSGTEAFF.

The rearrangement uses TRBV6-5 and TRBJ1-1; TRBD1 is a possible D gene (6 bases). V was pared by 3 bases and J by 6 bases, with 11 bases between. The CDR3 is made up of 13 amino acids. In germline, CDR1 is MNHEY, CDR2 SVGAGI. Here the CDR3 reads CASSYSNRAEAFF. CDR3 DNA sequence: TGTGCCAGCAGTTATTCGAACAGGGCTGAAGCTTTCTTT.

The chain combines TRBV7-3 with TRBJ1-6; D is uncertain. This CDR3 spans 13 amino acids. The germline V and J ends were trimmed by 0 bases and 10 bases, with 7 bases remaining between them. Per germline, CDR1 SGHTA and CDR2 FQGTGA. This CDR3 reads CASSLTIGSPLHF. Here the CDR3 DNA reads TGTGCCAGCAGCTTAACGATAGGATCACCCCTCCACTTT.

The J gene is TRBJ1-2, the V gene TRBV19; perhaps TRBD1 as D (5 bases). The germline gives CDR1 LNHDA, CDR2 SQIVND (reference sequence). Trimming left V 3 bases short and J 0 bases short, with 8 bases between. The CDR3 loop spans 14 amino acids. The CDR3 DNA follows: TGTGCCAGTAGTATGCGACAGCCTAACTATGGCTACACCTTC. Residues: CASSMRQPNYGYTF. The complete variable domain, with remaining parts taken from reference TRBV19 and TRBJ1-2, reads DGGITQSPKYLFRKEGQNVTLSCEQNLNHDAMYWYRQDPGQGLRLIYYSQIVNDFQKGDIAEGYSVSREKKESFPLTVTSAQKNPTAFYLCASSMRQPNYGYTFGSGTRLTVV.

The chain recombines TRBV12-3 or TRBV12-4 with TRBJ2-7, with D unclear. Trimming pared 4 bases from V and 4 bases from J, leaving 8 bases between. There are 12 residues in the CDR3. As DNA, the CDR3 is TGTGCCAGCAGTTCCCAGATTTACGAGCAGTACTTC. It translates to CASSSQIYEQYF.

The chain uses TRBV4-2 and TRBJ2-7; unclear D gene. The germline V gene has CDR1 LGHNA and CDR2 YNFKEQ. The CDR3 spans 13 residues. V gave up 1 base and J gave up 5 bases, with 9 bases separating them. The CDR3, as DNA: TGTGCCAGCAGCCAAGGCCCAGGTAACGAGCAGTACTTC. This gives the protein CASSQGPGNEQYF.

The rearrangement uses TRBV19 and TRBJ1-2, with TRBD1 as a possible D gene (5 bases). CDR3 length equals 15 residues. Germline V lookup: CDR1 LNHDA, CDR2 SQIVND (reference sequence). Trimming left V 4 bases short and J 1 base short, with 13 bases between. CDR3 sequence reads: CASSSHGAYNYGYTF. For the CDR3, the DNA is TGTGCCAGTAGTAGCCACGGGGCTTATAACTATGGCTACACCTTC.

This clone was detected once. J is TRBJ1-1 and V is TRBV7-6; perhaps TRBD1 as D (5 bases). The V and J ends lost 5 bases and 1 base respectively, with 14 bases between them. Germline V gives CDR1 SGHVS, CDR2 FNYEAQ. The CDR3 covers 15 residues. The DNA of the CDR3 is TGTGCCAGCAGCAGATGGGAGGGGTGGAACACTGAAGCTTTCTTT. Encoded protein: CASSRWEGWNTEAFF.

The sample holds one count of this clone. This sample also contains other DNA sequences that code for the same CDR3. This chain joins TRBV3-1 (or the pseudogene TRBV3-2) and TRBJ2-3; 9 bases are shared with TRBD2. This CDR3 has 15 residues. Germline loops: CDR1 LGHDT, CDR2 YNNKEL (reference sequence). Losses at the gene ends were 3 bases for V and 3 bases for J; bases not matched to a gene: 4. The CDR3 protein is CASSQDSGGTDTQYF. Here the CDR3 DNA reads TGTGCCAGCAGCCAGGATAGCGGGGGAACAGATACGCAGTATTTT.

The CDR3 bases are TGTGCCAGCAGCAGGGTTGCCTACGAGCAGTACTTC. Protein: CASSRVAYEQYF. The chain carries TRBV7-9 and TRBJ2-7; D uncertain. With 5 bases removed from V and 2 bases from J, the gap between germline ends came to 7 bases. Looked up from germline, CDR1 is SEHNR and CDR2 is FQNEAQ (reference sequence). This CDR3 comprises 12 residues.

The chain is built from TRBV5-5 and TRBJ2-7; D gene uncertain. Trimming left V 4 bases short and J 5 bases short, with 7 bases between. The CDR3 length is 11 residues. Germline V gene sequence: CDR1 SGHKS, CDR2 YYEKEE (reference sequence). The CDR3 reads CASSNRNEQYF. CDR3 DNA: TGTGCCAGCAGCAATCGCAACGAGCAGTACTTC.

The rearrangement links TRBV18 to TRBJ1-4; 7 bases are shared with TRBD1. Losses at the gene ends were 4 bases for V and 7 bases for J; bases not matched to a gene: 12. Germline V gene data show CDR1 as KGHSH and CDR2 as LQKENI. This CDR3 has 16 amino acids. CDR3 protein: CASSLNYQGVGEKLFF. The CDR3 DNA sequence: TGTGCCAGCTCACTTAATTACCAGGGGGTTGGTGAAAAACTGTTTTTT. Drawing the rest from reference TRBV18 and TRBJ1-4, the complete variable domain is NAGVMQNPRHLVRRRGQEARLRCSPMKGHSHVYWYRQLPEEGLKFMVYLQKENIIDESGMPKERFSAEFPKEGPSILRIQQVVRGDSAAYFCASSLNYQGVGEKLFFGSGTQLSVL.

This clone was detected only once. The chain uses TRBV20-1 and TRBJ1-2; TRBD1 is a possible D gene (6 bases). CDR3 length: 11 amino acids. The V gene's germline CDR1 is DFQATT and CDR2 SNEGSKA (reference sequence). Trimming took off 3 bases at V and 7 bases at J, with 9 bases between the two ends. CDR3 nucleotides: TGCAGTGCTAGGACAGGAGGTGGCTACACCTTC. Protein sequence: CSARTGGGYTF.